The entry below gives a single T cell receptor (beta chain) sequence along with its context. Original processing methods: Estimated nucleated cell counts came from reference gene primer amplification. TCRdb's copy holds only in-frame clones and misses some; the assay was immunoSEQ multiplex PCR. Clonal size and the V and J genes are those of that table, whereas D and trimming came from the DNA. Of 200,000 to 250,000 clones detected, approximately 86% appear once; the ten largest clones hold roughly 4.6%. The data belong to a study of blood T cell repertoires in COVID-19. Overall study: The study drew acute and convalescent COVID-19 samples from the United States, Italy and Spain. Sample material is recorded as cDNA or gDNA derived from T cells, B-cell-depleted T cells, or PBMCs.

The CDR3 is 17 residues long. From germline, CDR1 is LNHNV and CDR2 YYDKDF (reference sequence). Deletions cut 1 base from V and 11 bases from J, with 24 bases between. This receptor was taken from a woman older than 75 with active or convalescent COVID-19. The J gene is TRBJ1-5, the V gene TRBV15, with no clear D. The sequenced sample was peripheral blood. The CDR3 spells CATSRGDRVVVNQAQHF. In DNA, the CDR3 is TGTGCCACCAGCAGAGGAGATCGGGTAGTGGTCAATCAAGCCCAGCATTTT.